This T cell receptor beta chain was sequenced in a study of T cells expressing NK-cell markers. Across the whole study: Sorted T-cell subsets CD3+CD56+NKG2C+, CD3+CD56+NKG2C- and CD3+CD56-NKG2C+ were TCR beta-sequenced. HCMV seropositivity characterized most of the eight sequenced donors, and seronegativity one.

General observations from the study: Expanded NKG2C+ T cell clones were not confirmed as HCMV-specific.

Germline CDR1 and CDR2: DFQATT and SNEGSKA (reference sequence). The CDR3 contains 13 residues. TCRdb derives one entry per CDR3 protein from the 5' RACE reads, leaving out DNA. Recorded here are 300,000 to 450,000 distinct CDR3 sequences; the top ten clones represent roughly 5.2%. Remarks on this clonotype: The antigen remains unidentified.

This sequence joins TRBV20-1 and TRBJ2-1; no DNA is available, so the TRBD2 call from TCRdb remains unchecked. The clonotype was recovered from a man aged 18 to 69 in good health. Sequenced sample: blood T cells: a sorted CD56 or NKG2C T cell subset, CD4+ or CD8+ T cells, or bulk PBMC T cells (not recorded which). The CDR3 reads CSLSGGIHNEQFF.